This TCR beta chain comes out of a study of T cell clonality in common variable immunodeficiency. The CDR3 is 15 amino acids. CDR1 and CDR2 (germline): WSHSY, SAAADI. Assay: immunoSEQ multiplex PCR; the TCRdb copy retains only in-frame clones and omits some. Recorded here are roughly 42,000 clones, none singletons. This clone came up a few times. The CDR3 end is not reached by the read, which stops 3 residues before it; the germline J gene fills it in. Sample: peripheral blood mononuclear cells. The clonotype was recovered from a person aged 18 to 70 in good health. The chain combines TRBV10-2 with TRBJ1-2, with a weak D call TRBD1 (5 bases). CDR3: CASNSLPGSTDTYTF. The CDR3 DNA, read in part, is TGCGCCAGCAACAGTCTTCCAGGGAGCACAGATACC.